This T cell receptor beta chain was captured in a study of response to subunit inactivated influenza vaccine. General study points: T cells newly recruited by each seasonal influenza vaccination are few, the authors suggested.

The CDR3 covers 17 residues. CDR1 and CDR2 (germline): SEHNR, FQNEAQ (reference sequence). Losses at the gene ends were 5 bases for V and 4 bases for J; bases not matched to a gene: 9. A remark on this clonotype: Its antigen is still unknown.

TCRdb reanalysed the RT-PCR reads using MiXCR and keeps one entry per CDR3 protein. The sample includes 710,000 or so distinct CDR3 sequences, more than 15% seen only once; the top ten take 11%. The J gene is TRBJ2-1, the V gene TRBV7-9; TRBD2 matches 12 bases. The sequenced sample was PBMCs from blood, obtained 11 to 12 days after vaccination. This TCR was recovered from a man aged 50 to 60 who received an inactivated influenza vaccine. The CDR3 nucleotides are TGTGCCAGCAGCCCGCGAACCGGGACTAGCGGGTACAATGAGCAGTTCTTC. Encoded protein: CASSPRTGTSGYNEQFF.